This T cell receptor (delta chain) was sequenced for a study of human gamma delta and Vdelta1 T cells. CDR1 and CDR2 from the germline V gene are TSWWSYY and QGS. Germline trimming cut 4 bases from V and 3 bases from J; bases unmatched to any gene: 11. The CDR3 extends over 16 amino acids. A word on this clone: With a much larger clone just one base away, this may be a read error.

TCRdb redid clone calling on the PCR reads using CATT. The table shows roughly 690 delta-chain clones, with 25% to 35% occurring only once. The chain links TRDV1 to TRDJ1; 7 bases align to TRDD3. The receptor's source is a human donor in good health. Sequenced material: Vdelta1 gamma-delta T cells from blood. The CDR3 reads CALGGRGRIRADKLIF. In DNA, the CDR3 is TGTGCTCTTGGGGGTAGGGGGAGGATACGGGCCGATAAACTCATCTTT.